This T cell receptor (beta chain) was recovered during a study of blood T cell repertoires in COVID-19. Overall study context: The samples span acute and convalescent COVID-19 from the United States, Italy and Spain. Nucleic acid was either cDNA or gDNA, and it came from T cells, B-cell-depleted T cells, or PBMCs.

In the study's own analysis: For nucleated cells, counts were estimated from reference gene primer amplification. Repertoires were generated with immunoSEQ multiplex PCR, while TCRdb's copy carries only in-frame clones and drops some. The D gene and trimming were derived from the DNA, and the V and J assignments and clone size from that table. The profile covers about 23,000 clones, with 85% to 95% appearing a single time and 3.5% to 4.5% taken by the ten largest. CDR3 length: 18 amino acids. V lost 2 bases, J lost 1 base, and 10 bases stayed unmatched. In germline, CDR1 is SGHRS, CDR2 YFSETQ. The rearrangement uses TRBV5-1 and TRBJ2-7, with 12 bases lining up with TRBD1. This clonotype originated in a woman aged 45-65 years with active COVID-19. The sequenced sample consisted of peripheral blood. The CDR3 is CASSLGPGTGGLSYEQYF. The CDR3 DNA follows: TGCGCCAGCAGCTTAGGTCCGGGGACAGGGGGCCTATCCTACGAGCAGTACTTC.